A selection of T cell receptor beta chains follows, all from one sample in a study of cytomegalovirus exposure and HLA in healthy donors. Libraries were prepared by immunoSEQ multiplex PCR; TCRdb keeps only in-frame clonotypes and omits some of them. This table has 50,000 or so clones, roughly 70% appearing once. Sequencing input: PBMCs. All receptors come from a middle-aged man in good health and CMV-seropositive. Each CDR3 is given with its conserved first and last residue. A D gene is named only where the DNA matches it firmly. The listing skips clone size in some rows; elsewhere it reads once, few, many or a size class.

v_gene,abundance,d_gene,j_gene,CDR3nt,CDR3aa
TRBV9,-,TRBD1,TRBJ2-5,TGTGCCAGCAGCGTAGGAATCAGTTCGACAGGGTCGCAGGAGACCCAGTACTTC,CASSVGISSTGSQETQYF
TRBV4-1,-,TRBD1,TRBJ1-2,TGCGCCAGCAGCCAAGAAAGGGCAGGGGGCTTTAACTATGGCTACACCTTC,CASSQERAGGFNYGYTF
TRBV19,-,-,TRBJ1-2,TGTGCCAGTAGAGGCAGATCAGGCGGGTATGGCTACACCTTC,CASRGRSGGYGYTF
TRBV5-6,-,-,TRBJ2-7,TGTGCCAGCACCGGGAACAGGGCCGAGCAGTACTTC,CASTGNRAEQYF
TRBV15,once,-,TRBJ2-1,TGTGCCACTGAGGGCCGGTCATACAATGAGCAGTTCTTC,CATEGRSYNEQFF
TRBV5-6,-,TRBD1,TRBJ1-1,TGTGCCAGCAGCTTAATTCCGGGACAGGGGGTTGAAGCTTTCTTT,CASSLIPGQGVEAFF
TRBV10-2,-,TRBD1,TRBJ1-1,TGCGCCAGCAGCGATAAGGGACAGGGGGCCCGAATCCGCACTGAAGCTTTCTTT,CASSDKGQGARIRTEAFF
TRBV11-2,-,-,TRBJ1-4,TGTGCCAGCAGTTATGCCGACAGGCGTGAAATGGGTGAAAAACTGTTTTTT,CASSYADRREMGEKLFF
TRBV29-1,-,TRBD2,TRBJ2-3,TGCAGCGTTCGGCGGGGGAGCACAGATACGCAGTATTTT,CSVRRGSTDTQYF
TRBV12-5,-,-,TRBJ2-7,TGTGCTAGTGGTTCCCAGGGTTATCGGCACGAGCAGTACTTC,CASGSQGYRHEQYF
TRBV7-2,-,-,TRBJ2-3,TGTGCCAGCAGCCCCGACTATCTTAGCACAGATACGCAGTATTTT,CASSPDYLSTDTQYF
TRBV5-4,-,TRBD1,TRBJ1-1,TGTGCCAGCAGCTCTAAACGGACAGGGGGCACTGAAGCTTTCTTT,CASSSKRTGGTEAFF
TRBV5-4,-,-,TRBJ1-1,TGTGCCAGCAGCTTGGTGGGGCCCACGAACACTGAAGCTTTCTTT,CASSLVGPTNTEAFF
TRBV5-1,-,TRBD1,TRBJ2-7,TGCGCCAGATTACAGGGGGGTACCCTCTCGTCCTACGAGCAGTACTTC,CARLQGGTLSSYEQYF
TRBV7-6,-,-,TRBJ2-5,TGTGCCAGCAGCTTAGGATCCAGCGGGACCCAGTACTTC,CASSLGSSGTQYF
TRBV29-1,-,TRBD1,TRBJ2-3,TGCAGCGTTGGGGACAGGGGGGCCCTCACAGATACGCAGTATTTT,CSVGDRGALTDTQYF
TRBV6-5,-,TRBD1,TRBJ1-5,TGTGCCAGCAGGCAGGGGGATCAGCCCCAGCATTTT,CASRQGDQPQHF
TRBV7-2,once,-,TRBJ1-5,TGTGCCAGCAGCCTATTGTCCGAGGGTAGCAATCAGCCCCAGCATTTT,CASSLLSEGSNQPQHF
TRBV10-1,once,-,TRBJ2-7,TGCGCCAGCAGTGAAACGGTCTCCTACGAGCAGTACTTC,CASSETVSYEQYF
TRBV7-3,-,-,TRBJ2-3,TGTGCCAGCAGCTTCCAATCTGGGGGGACGCAGTATTTT,CASSFQSGGTQYF
TRBV25-1,-,-,TRBJ1-6,TGTGCCAGCAGGGTGGCGAGGGATTCACCCCTCCACTTT,CASRVARDSPLHF
TRBV29-1,-,-,TRBJ1-2,TGCAGCGTTGAAGATCTCACAGGGATCTATGGCTACACCTTC,CSVEDLTGIYGYTF
TRBV7-2,-,-,TRBJ2-2,TGTGCCAGCAGCTTAAACCCCCGGCAGGGAAAGTCCGGGGAGCTGTTTTTT,CASSLNPRQGKSGELFF
TRBV2,-,-,TRBJ1-4,TGTGCCAGCACGTCGGCGGCAACTAATGAAAAACTGTTTTTT,CASTSAATNEKLFF
TRBV5-1,-,-,TRBJ1-6,TGCGCCAGCAGCGGCCGACAGTCCAGGGTCCTCCCACCCCTCCACTTT,CASSGRQSRVLPPLHF
TRBV18,many,-,TRBJ1-4,TGTGCCAGCTCACCGGGGCCAGCCGATGAAAAACTGTTTTTT,CASSPGPADEKLFF
TRBV6-5,-,TRBD2,TRBJ2-3,TGTGCCAGCAGGTCCGGGGGGGCAGCAGATACGCAGTATTTT,CASRSGGAADTQYF
TRBV29-1,-,TRBD1,TRBJ1-2,TGCAGCGTTGTGGGCAGGGGGCGTGATGGCTACACCTTC,CSVVGRGRDGYTF
TRBV9,few,TRBD1,TRBJ1-3,TGTGCCAGCAGCGTCCGGGACAGAAGGGAAAACACCATATATTTT,CASSVRDRRENTIYF
TRBV30,-,-,TRBJ2-1,TGTGCCTGGAGTCGGGGGGCGGGACGGGAGCAGTTCTTC,CAWSRGAGREQFF
TRBV27,-,-,TRBJ1-2,TGTGCCAGCAGCCTCCAGGGGTATGGCTACACCTTC,CASSLQGYGYTF
TRBV2,few,TRBD1,TRBJ1-2,TGTGCCACCTCCCCCGGGACAGTCTATGGCTACACCTTC,CATSPGTVYGYTF
TRBV14,-,-,TRBJ1-3,TGTGCCAGCAGCCAACTTAACTGGAACACCATATATTTT,CASSQLNWNTIYF
TRBV7-8,-,TRBD2,TRBJ2-3,TGTGCCAGCAGCTTGGCTAGCGGGGGGATGAATACGCAGTATTTT,CASSLASGGMNTQYF
TRBV6-5,-,-,TRBJ2-1,TGTGCCAGCAACAGATTAAACTACAATGAGCAGTTCTTC,CASNRLNYNEQFF
TRBV2,-,-,TRBJ2-1,TGTGCCAGCATCGAATGGGAGTCCCACGAGCAGTTCTTC,CASIEWESHEQFF
TRBV10-2,-,-,TRBJ2-7,TGCGCCAGCACCTCTTGGAGGGGCTCCCGAGAGGAGCAGTACTTC,CASTSWRGSREEQYF
TRBV15,-,-,TRBJ2-2,TGTGCCACCCTTAGAGGGAGCGGGGAGCTGTTTTTT,CATLRGSGELFF
TRBV7-2,once,-,TRBJ2-7,TGTGCCAGCAGCTCCAGGCGGGGCCACTCCTACGAGCAGTACTTC,CASSSRRGHSYEQYF
TRBV4-1,-,TRBD1,TRBJ1-2,TGCGCCAGCAGCCTCGGACAGGGGTATGGCTACACCTTC,CASSLGQGYGYTF
TRBV6-1,-,-,TRBJ1-5,TGTGCCAGCAGTGAAGAGATAGGGGTCCGGCCCCAGCATTTT,CASSEEIGVRPQHF
TRBV27,-,-,TRBJ2-7,TGTGCCAGCAGGCTCGGGCAGGGCACTTACGAGCAGTACTTC,CASRLGQGTYEQYF
TRBV9,-,-,TRBJ1-6,TGTGCCAGCAGCGTAGGGGGGGGAAATTCACCCCTCCACTTT,CASSVGGGNSPLHF
TRBV13,once,-,TRBJ2-1,TGTGCCAGCAGCGTACGACAGTACAATGAGCAGTTCTTC,CASSVRQYNEQFF
TRBV30,-,-,TRBJ1-2,TGTGCCTGGAGGGGGAGCCAAGGAACTAACTATGGCTACACCTTC,CAWRGSQGTNYGYTF
TRBV6-1,-,-,TRBJ1-2,TGTGCCAGCAGGGCGGTGGATGAGGAGGACTATGGCTACACCTTC,CASRAVDEEDYGYTF
TRBV7-9,few,TRBD1,TRBJ1-6,TGTGCCAGCAGCGGGCCGGGACAGACCAATTCACCCCTCCACTTT,CASSGPGQTNSPLHF
TRBV4-1,-,-,TRBJ1-5,TGCGCCAGCAGCCCAGGGGGCAATCAGCCCCAGCATTTT,CASSPGGNQPQHF
TRBV6-1,-,TRBD1,TRBJ1-4,TGTGCCAGCAGTGCTGACCCGGGACAGGGATCAGATGAAAAACTGTTTTTT,CASSADPGQGSDEKLFF
TRBV9,-,-,TRBJ2-5,TGTGCCAGCAGCGTGGGACTCCAAGAGACCCAGTACTTC,CASSVGLQETQYF
TRBV2,-,TRBD1,TRBJ1-3,TGTGCCAGCAGTCGACAGGGACCTGGAAACACCATATATTTT,CASSRQGPGNTIYF
TRBV4-1,-,TRBD2,TRBJ2-7,TGCGCCAGCAGCCCATTACTAGCGGGGTACTACGAGCAGTACTTC,CASSPLLAGYYEQYF
TRBV2,few,-,TRBJ1-6,TGTGCCAGCAGGGCAGAAACTACCCCCCTCCACTTT,CASRAETTPLHF